These 17 T cell receptor beta chains were all obtained from the same sample, sequenced in a study of lung T cells in sarcoidosis with Löfgren's syndrome. MiXCR, run by TCRdb on the reads, gives a single entry per CDR3 protein. Here the sample spans 50,000 to 65,000 distinct CDR3 sequences, approximately 22% being singletons. The material sequenced was CD4+ T cells from PBMCs. These receptors were collected from a human donor with sarcoidosis (Löfgren's syndrome or another form), or a control subject (not recorded which).

Concerning this clonotype: A read error is possible here, since a much larger clone lies one base away. The V call is TRBV4-1, the J call TRBJ1-3, with no clear D. Trimming shortened V by 5 bases and J by 0 bases, and 17 bases separated the two germline ends. Germline V gene data show CDR1 as MGHRA and CDR2 as YSYEKL. CDR3 length: 17 amino acids. CDR3 residues: CASSVRPEGLSGNTIYF. DNA for the CDR3: TGCGCCAGCAGCGTTCGCCCTGAGGGCCTCTCTGGAAACACCATATATTTT.

This clonotype was counted ten times or more. The chain links TRBV6-1 to TRBJ2-1; TRBD1 matches 9 bases. The CDR3 loop spans 17 amino acids. Per germline, CDR1 MNHNS and CDR2 SASEGT. V was pared by 6 bases and J by 7 bases, with 16 bases of the junction left unmatched. The CDR3 reads CASSSRRDRVLGNEQFF. The CDR3 DNA follows: TGTGCCAGCAGCTCCCGCCGGGACAGGGTTTTGGGAAATGAGCAGTTCTTC.

Points on this clonotype: A single base separates this from a much larger clone, so it may be a read error. The J gene is TRBJ1-1, the V gene TRBV7-6; D unresolved. CDR3 length: 14 amino acids. The germline CDR1 and CDR2 sequences are SGHVS and FNYEAQ. Between the trimmed V and J ends, which lost 8 bases and 4 bases, there was a span of 17 bases. The CDR3: CASGPRTGSTEAFF. The CDR3 DNA is TGTGCCAGCGGCCCCCGGACTGGGAGCACTGAAGCTTTCTTT.

This sequence joins TRBV4-1 and TRBJ1-1; a possible D gene is TRBD1 (6 bases). The CDR3 length is 15 residues. Germline values: CDR1 MGHRA, CDR2 YSYEKL. V gave up 3 bases and J gave up 2 bases, with 13 bases separating them. The CDR3 nucleotides read TGCGCCAGCAGCCAGTCGGACAGTTTTAACACTGAAGCTTTCTTT. Encoded protein: CASSQSDSFNTEAFF.

By share, this clonotype ranks as medium-sized (0.01 to 0.1%). The chain has TRBV6-2 or TRBV6-3 and TRBJ2-1; 7 bases match TRBD1. Germline V gene sequence: CDR1 MNHEY, CDR2 SVGEGT. V was clipped by 7 bases and J by 7 bases; unmatched bases: 13. This CDR3 has 15 residues. The CDR3: CASTIWTPGGNEQFF. CDR3 coding DNA: TGTGCCAGCACCATCTGGACCCCAGGGGGAAATGAGCAGTTCTTC.

The chain couples TRBV19 to TRBJ1-5; D might be TRBD1 (6 bases). V lost 7 bases and J 5 bases, leaving 15 bases between the germline ends. Per the germline V gene, CDR1 is LNHDA and CDR2 is SQIVND (reference sequence). CDR3 length equals 14 residues. The chain's CDR3 is CASTCSRGDQPQHF. The DNA for the CDR3 is TGTGCCAGTACCTGTTCCAGGGGAGATCAGCCCCAGCATTTT.

The chain carries TRBV5-1 and TRBJ2-7, with 10 nucleotides matching TRBD1. The CDR3 runs 15 residues. V gave up 4 bases and J gave up 6 bases; unmatched junction bases: 10. Germline lookup yields CDR1 SGHRS and CDR2 YFSETQ. The CDR3 region is CASSLTGQGYSEQYF. The CDR3 DNA is TGCGCCAGCAGCCTCACGGGACAGGGGTATTCCGAGCAGTACTTC.

The chain recombines TRBV5-4 with TRBJ2-1, with D perhaps being TRBD1 or TRBD2 (6 bases each). The V gene lost 0 bases and the J gene lost 7 bases, with 20 bases spanning the gap. The CDR3 extends over 17 amino acids. Germline V CDR1 and CDR2: SGHNT, YYREEE (reference sequence). CDR3 bases: TGTGCCAGCAGCTTGGGGGCCGGAGGGGGAGTTAGGAATGAGCAGTTCTTC. Translation gives CASSLGAGGGVRNEQFF.

The rearrangement links TRBV11-3 to TRBJ1-1; no clear D gene. The V gene's germline CDR1 is SGHNT and CDR2 YENEEA. CDR3 size: 13 residues. V was trimmed by 0 bases and J by 4 bases, leaving 6 bases between them. The DNA of the CDR3 is TGTGCCAGCAGCTTAGAGGTTGGCACTGAAGCTTTCTTT. This gives the protein CASSLEVGTEAFF.

This clonotype was counted at least ten times. The chain couples TRBV27 to TRBJ1-4, with a tentative D call TRBD1 (6 bases). The germline gives CDR1 MNHEY, CDR2 SMNVEV (reference sequence). The CDR3 is 14 amino acids. V dropped 3 bases and J dropped 7 bases, with 12 bases sitting between them. CDR3 coding DNA: TGTGCCAGCAGTTTGAGCAGGGGAGCTGAAAAACTGTTTTTT. Translation: CASSLSRGAEKLFF.

This clonotype was seen at least ten times. This rearrangement joins TRBV7-2 to TRBJ2-3; tentatively, D is TRBD2 (5 bases). Trimming pared 1 base from V and 0 bases from J, leaving 8 bases between. From germline, CDR1 is SGHTA and CDR2 FQGNSA. This CDR3 has 15 amino acids. Written as DNA, the CDR3 is TGTGCCAGCAGCTTAGAACGGGGAAGCACAGATACGCAGTATTTT. Translating it yields CASSLERGSTDTQYF.

Details on this clonotype: A much larger clone differs from this one at a single base, so this may be a read error. The chain joins TRBV29-1 to TRBJ1-1; no reliable D call. The CDR3 is 12 residues long. Trimming took 7 bases from V and 1 from J, leaving 10 bases between them. Germline values: CDR1 SQVTM, CDR2 ANQGSEA. CDR3 amino acids: CSAVAENTEAFF. The CDR3 nucleotides read TGCAGCGCTGTTGCAGAGAACACTGAAGCTTTCTTT.

Turning to this clonotype: One base away lies a much larger clone, so this may be a sequencing read error. The J gene is TRBJ2-1, the V gene TRBV15, with D possibly TRBD1 on 7 matching bases. There are 14 residues in the CDR3. Per germline, CDR1 LNHNV and CDR2 YYDKDF (reference sequence). The CDR3, as DNA: TGTGCCACCGGCAGGGGGAGCGGGTACAATGAGCAGTTCTTC. This translates into CATGRGSGYNEQFF.

The chain links TRBV29-1 to TRBJ2-1; the match to TRBD2 covers 12 bases. The V segment lost 4 bases and the J segment 9 bases; nucleotides outside the gene matches: 4. Germline V CDR1 and CDR2: SQVTM, ANQGSEA. The CDR3 loop spans 13 amino acids. The CDR3 coding sequence is TGCAGCGTTGGGACTAGCGGGATCACTGAGCAGTTCTTC. Translating gives CSVGTSGITEQFF.

This clonotype appeared many times. V gene TRBV6-1 combines with J gene TRBJ2-4; 8 nucleotides agree with TRBD1. Trimming took 6 bases from V and 12 from J; bases not matched to a gene: 13. Per germline, CDR1 MNHNS and CDR2 SASEGT. This CDR3 contains 14 residues. For the CDR3, the DNA is TGTGCCAGCAGCTCCGACAGGGGCTTTGACAGTCAGTACTTC. Encoded protein: CASSSDRGFDSQYF.

To note about this clonotype: A single base separates this from a much larger clone, so it may be a read error. V gene TRBV4-1 combines with J gene TRBJ2-1, with TRBD2 as a possible D gene (5 bases). The CDR3 has 15 amino acids. Germline V gene lookup returns CDR1 MGHRA and CDR2 YSYEKL. CDR3 nucleotide sequence: TGCGCCAGCAGCGAGGGTCGCGGGTCCTACAATGGGCAGTTCTTC. It yields the protein CASSEGRGSYNGQFF.

This clonotype was seen repeatedly, ten times or more. The V and J genes are TRBV28 and TRBJ2-7; TRBD2 matches at 7 bases. The germline V gene encodes CDR1 MDHEN and CDR2 SYDVKM. The CDR3 length is 10 residues. J was trimmed by 12 bases and V by 5 bases; bases with no gene match: 4. The CDR3 sequence: CASSQGGVYF. In nucleotides, the CDR3 is TGTGCCAGCAGTCAGGGAGGGGTGTACTTC. Looking up the rest from reference TRBV28 and TRBJ2-7 gives the full variable domain: DVKVTQSSRYLVKRTGEKVFLECVQDMDHENMFWYRQDPGLGLRLIYFSYDVKMKEKGDIPEGYSVSREKKERFSLILESASTNQTSMYLCASSQGGVYFGPGTRLTVT.